The 25 T cell receptor beta chains below come from one sample, sequenced in a study of beta chain features in type 1 diabetes. Sequencing targeted expressed TCRB transcripts, as all isolated RNA had been reverse transcribed. Repertoires were generated with immunoSEQ multiplex PCR, while TCRdb's copy carries only in-frame clones and drops some. The repertoire holds hundreds of thousands of clones, under 15% seen once, with approximately 0.022% in the top ten. General observations from the study: Shortening that was moderate but significant affected the TCRB CDR3s of Type 1 diabetes patients in all four CD4+ subsets.

For these receptors, no antigen is known. Material for sequencing was naive CD4+ T cells from blood. The receptor set was obtained from a man between 18 and 35 years old with type 1 diabetes.

The CDR3 loop reads CAWSGAGQPQHF. As DNA, the CDR3 is TGTGCCTGGAGTGGGGCAGGGCAGCCCCAGCATTTT. The J gene is TRBJ1-5, the V gene TRBV30; D might be TRBD1 (5 bases). Germline CDR1 and CDR2: GTSNPN and SVGIG (reference sequence). This CDR3 comprises 12 residues. Trimming removed 1 base at V and 7 bases at J, with 8 bases between.

The chain joins TRBV7-9 to TRBJ2-7; 9 positions match TRBD1. The CDR3 contains 14 residues. The germline V gene encodes CDR1 SEHNR and CDR2 FQNEAQ (reference sequence). V gave up 5 bases and J gave up 1 base; unmatched junction bases: 3. The DNA of the CDR3 is TGTGCCAGCAGCAATGGACAGGGGTCCTACGAGCAGTACTTC. The encoded protein is CASSNGQGSYEQYF.

This clone was seen more than once but under ten times. The chain has TRBV4-1 and TRBJ1-2, with D perhaps matching TRBD1 (5 bases). V dropped 1 base and J dropped 4 bases, with 13 bases sitting between them. Germline CDR1 and CDR2: MGHRA and YSYEKL. This CDR3 region has 15 residues. This CDR3 reads CASSQVGQGLYGYTF. In DNA form, the CDR3 reads TGCGCCAGCAGCCAAGTGGGGCAGGGCCTCTATGGCTACACCTTC.

A few counts support this clone. The CDR3 region has the DNA TGTGCCAGCAGCGCGGACCAGGGGATCAATCAGCCCCAGCATTTT. It codes for CASSADQGINQPQHF. This rearrangement joins TRBV9 to TRBJ1-5; a weak D match, TRBD1 (6 bases). CDR3 length equals 15 residues. V dropped 3 bases and J dropped 3 bases, with 13 bases sitting between them. The germline V gene encodes CDR1 SGDLS and CDR2 YYNGEE.

This clone has a handful of counts. The rearrangement links TRBV7-8 to TRBJ2-7; the match to TRBD2 covers 12 bases. The germline gives CDR1 SGHVS, CDR2 FQNEAQ. The V and J ends lost 5 bases and 7 bases, in that order; junction bases with no gene match: 12. This CDR3 has 16 amino acids. The CDR3 coding sequence is TGTGCCAGCAGCCCCCGAACTAGCGGGGGGCCCTGGGAGCAGTACTTC. Translating gives CASSPRTSGGPWEQYF.

This chain joins TRBV30 and TRBJ2-1, with unresolved D. CDR1 GTSNPN and CDR2 SVGIG come from the germline V gene (reference sequence). The CDR3 runs 10 residues. With 8 bases removed from V and 6 bases from J, the gap between germline ends came to 8 bases. CDR3 residues: CALGVNEQFF. CDR3 DNA sequence: TGTGCCCTCGGCGTCAATGAGCAGTTCTTC.

This clone was counted a few times. This chain links TRBV7-2 with TRBJ2-3; 12 positions match TRBD2. V lost 4 bases, J lost 0 bases, and 5 bases stayed unmatched. The CDR3 spans 17 residues. Germline-derived CDR1 and CDR2 are SGHTA and FQGNSA. The CDR3 is CASSSIGLAGSTDTQYF. The CDR3 nucleotides read TGTGCCAGCAGCTCTATCGGACTAGCGGGGAGCACAGATACGCAGTATTTT.

This clone has just a few counts. The V call is TRBV7-2, the J call TRBJ2-2; 9 nucleotides line up with TRBD2. The CDR3 spans 17 residues. CDR1 is SGHTA and CDR2 is FQGNSA in the germline V gene. Trimming at V came to 5 bases and at J to 8 bases, leaving 15 bases not matched to a gene. The CDR3 DNA reads TGTGCCAGCAGCCGATACCCCGGGACTAGCTTTTCTGGGGAGCTGTTTTTT. Its protein is CASSRYPGTSFSGELFF.

This clone has more than one count but fewer than ten. The sample carries other DNA sequences with the same CDR3. V is TRBV5-6 and J is TRBJ1-1; the D is unclear. V dropped 4 bases and J dropped 1 base, with 8 bases sitting between them. Germline CDR1 is SGHDT and CDR2 is YYEEEE. The CDR3 length is 13 residues. CDR3 coding DNA: TGTGCCAGCAGCCTGGGTTGGAACACTGAAGCTTTCTTT. This encodes CASSLGWNTEAFF.

This clone was observed a handful of times. J is TRBJ2-1 and V is TRBV2; 8 bases agree with TRBD2. V lost 3 bases to trimming and J lost 9 bases; unmatched junction nucleotides: 10. Germline assignment: CDR1 SNHLY and CDR2 FYNNEI. CDR3 length: 15 residues. CDR3 region: CASSESAGASGEQFF. CDR3 sequence (DNA): TGTGCCAGCAGTGAGTCAGCGGGGGCCTCGGGTGAGCAGTTCTTC.

V usage is TRBV5-1 and J usage is TRBJ1-4; tentatively, D is TRBD1 (6 bases). Germline-derived CDR1 and CDR2 are SGHRS and YFSETQ. The CDR3 sequence is 13 residues long. Trimming cost V 7 bases and J 5 bases, with 12 bases left between them. The CDR3 loop is CASAQGVNEKLFF. The DNA of the CDR3 is TGCGCCAGCGCACAGGGAGTAAATGAAAAACTGTTTTTT. The variable domain in full, with the rest retrieved from reference TRBV5-1 and TRBJ1-4, is KAGVTQTPRYLIKTRGQQVTLSCSPISGHRSVSWYQQTPGQGLQFLFEYFSETQRNKGNFPGRFSGRQFSNSRSEMNVSTLELGDSALYLCASAQGVNEKLFFGSGTQLSVL.

In its sample, this clone was seen a few times. The rearrangement joins TRBV19 to TRBJ2-6; no reliable D call. This CDR3 region has 14 residues. Germline CDR1 is LNHDA and CDR2 is SQIVND (reference sequence). V lost 5 bases, J lost 4 bases, and 9 bases lay in between. CDR3 sequence: CASSPPPGANVLTF. The CDR3 coding sequence is TGTGCCAGTAGTCCGCCACCCGGGGCCAACGTCCTGACTTTC. The complete variable domain, with remaining parts taken from reference TRBV19 and TRBJ2-6, reads DGGITQSPKYLFRKEGQNVTLSCEQNLNHDAMYWYRQDPGQGLRLIYYSQIVNDFQKGDIAEGYSVSREKKESFPLTVTSAQKNPTAFYLCASSPPPGANVLTFGAGSRLTVL.

CDR3 nucleotide sequence: TGTGCCAGCTCACCATATGTAGGGGAATACTCCTACGAGCAGTACTTC. Amino acid sequence: CASSPYVGEYSYEQYF. J is TRBJ2-7 and V is TRBV18; D possibly corresponds to TRBD1 (5 bases). The CDR3 consists of 16 residues. The germline V and J ends were trimmed by 2 bases and 0 bases, with 14 bases remaining between them. From germline, CDR1 is KGHSH and CDR2 LQKENI.

This chain uses TRBV11-2 with TRBJ2-3; D not resolved. CDR1 is SGHAT, CDR2 FQNNGV, per germline. Trimming removed 7 bases at V and 0 bases at J, with 8 bases between. This CDR3 region has 13 residues. The CDR3 is CASNLESTDTQYF. CDR3 coding DNA: TGTGCCAGCAACCTCGAAAGCACAGATACGCAGTATTTT.

This clone has just a few counts. V and J are TRBV2 and TRBJ1-1; no clear D gene. V was shortened by 2 bases and J by 1 base, with 11 bases between the two germline ends. Germline CDR1 is SNHLY and CDR2 is FYNNEI. This CDR3 has 15 amino acids. The CDR3 loop reads CASSEFSGRNTEAFF. The CDR3 DNA sequence: TGTGCCAGCAGTGAATTCTCGGGGAGGAACACTGAAGCTTTCTTT.

This clone was seen only a few times. The rearrangement uses TRBV10-3 and TRBJ1-1, with a possible D match to TRBD1 (5 bases). The ends were cut back, 10 bases at V and 4 bases at J, with 19 bases in the middle. The CDR3 is 14 residues long. CDR1 is ENHRY, CDR2 SYGVKD, per germline. CDR3 DNA: TGTGCCACCCTTACGGGGGGGTACAGCACTGAAGCTTTCTTT. Encoded protein: CATLTGGYSTEAFF.

This clone appeared a few times. The chain combines TRBV6-1 with TRBJ1-1; 9 positions agree with TRBD1. The trim removed 5 bases at V and 3 bases at J, leaving 7 bases unmatched. Germline V CDR1 and CDR2: MNHNS, SASEGT. CDR3 length equals 15 residues. CDR3: CASSPKDRGYTEAFF. In DNA form, the CDR3 reads TGTGCCAGCAGTCCTAAGGACAGGGGTTACACTGAAGCTTTCTTT.

The chain combines TRBV18 with TRBJ2-5; possibly TRBD1 for D (6 bases). Germline values: CDR1 KGHSH, CDR2 LQKENI. V was clipped by 3 bases and J by 5 bases, with 10 bases between them. The CDR3 is made up of 13 amino acids. The CDR3 sequence: CASSPAGVETQYF. The CDR3 DNA reads TGTGCCAGCTCACCGGCAGGGGTGGAGACCCAGTACTTC.

V and J are TRBV5-1 and TRBJ1-3; D is unclear. V shed 4 bases and J shed 2 bases, with 4 bases lying between them. The CDR3 is 12 residues long. From germline, CDR1 is SGHRS and CDR2 YFSETQ. CDR3 DNA sequence: TGCGCCAGCAGCCAGGCTGGAAACACCATATATTTT. Protein sequence: CASSQAGNTIYF. Using reference TRBV5-1 and TRBJ1-3 for the parts outside the CDR3, the full variable domain is KAGVTQTPRYLIKTRGQQVTLSCSPISGHRSVSWYQQTPGQGLQFLFEYFSETQRNKGNFPGRFSGRQFSNSRSEMNVSTLELGDSALYLCASSQAGNTIYFGEGSWLTVV.

The V gene is TRBV28, the J gene TRBJ2-1; TRBD1 agrees at 10 bases. The CDR3 runs to 13 residues. V was pared by 5 bases and J by 10 bases, with 5 bases of the junction left unmatched. Germline V gene data show CDR1 as MDHEN and CDR2 as SYDVKM. The CDR3 is CASSTGQGDEQFF. The DNA for the CDR3 is TGTGCCAGCAGTACCGGACAGGGGGACGAGCAGTTCTTC.

This clone was counted a single time. The V and J genes are TRBV28 and TRBJ2-3; D is unresolved. The CDR3 length is 14 residues. V shed 3 bases and J shed 1 base, with 8 bases lying between them. CDR1 and CDR2 from the germline V gene are MDHEN and SYDVKM. The CDR3 is CASSLSLGTDTQYF. CDR3 DNA sequence: TGTGCCAGCAGTTTGTCACTCGGCACAGATACGCAGTATTTT. The full variable domain, rest sourced from reference TRBV28 and TRBJ2-3, is DVKVTQSSRYLVKRTGEKVFLECVQDMDHENMFWYRQDPGLGLRLIYFSYDVKMKEKGDIPEGYSVSREKKERFSLILESASTNQTSMYLCASSLSLGTDTQYFGPGTRLTVL.

This clone was observed a few times. An end of the junction differs from the germline gene, which may be a read error. The chain recombines TRBV18 with TRBJ2-3; D possibly corresponds to TRBD1 (6 bases). The CDR3 spans 18 residues. The germline gives CDR1 KGHSH, CDR2 LQKENI. CDR3 residues: CASSRRESLGASLKPILF. CDR3 bases: TGTGCCAGCTCACGAAGGGAGAGTCTGGGGGCTTCCCTCAAGCCCATTTTGTTT.

The V call is TRBV2, the J call TRBJ1-6; D possibly corresponds to TRBD1 (5 bases). The CDR3 length is 12 residues. Trimming shortened V by 11 bases and J by 7 bases, and 12 bases separated the two germline ends. CDR1 is SNHLY and CDR2 is FYNNEI in the germline V gene. The chain's CDR3 is CAGHRANSPLHF. CDR3 bases: TGTGCCGGACATAGGGCAAATTCACCCCTCCACTTT.

CDR3 residues: CATMWRNTNTGELFF. Written as DNA, the CDR3 is TGTGCCACCATGTGGAGGAACACGAACACCGGGGAGCTGTTTTTT. J is TRBJ2-2 and V is TRBV6-1; possibly TRBD2 for D (5 bases). Germline assignment: CDR1 MNHNS and CDR2 SASEGT. The V end lost 10 bases, the J end lost 0 bases, and 15 bases lay between the germline ends. The CDR3 has 15 residues.

The V gene is TRBV23-1, the J gene TRBJ1-5; D not certain. TRBV23-1 is marked as an open reading frame, function uncertain. This CDR3 has 13 residues. Trimming took off 2 bases at V and 5 bases at J, with 7 bases between the two ends. CDR3 sequence reads: CASSQAGHQPQHF. In DNA, the CDR3 is TGCGCCAGCAGTCAAGCCGGGCATCAGCCCCAGCATTTT.